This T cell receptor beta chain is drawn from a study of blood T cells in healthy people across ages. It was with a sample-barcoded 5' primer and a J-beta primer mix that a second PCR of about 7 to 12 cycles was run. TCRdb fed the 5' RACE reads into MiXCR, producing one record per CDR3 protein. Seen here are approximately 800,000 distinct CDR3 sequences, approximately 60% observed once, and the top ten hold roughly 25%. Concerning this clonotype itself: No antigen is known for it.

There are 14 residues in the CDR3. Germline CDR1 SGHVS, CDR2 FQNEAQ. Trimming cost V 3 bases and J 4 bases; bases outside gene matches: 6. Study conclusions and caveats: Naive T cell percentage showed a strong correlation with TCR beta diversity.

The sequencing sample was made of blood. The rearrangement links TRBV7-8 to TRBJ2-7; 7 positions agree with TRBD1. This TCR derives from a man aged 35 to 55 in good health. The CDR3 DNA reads TGTGCCAGCAGCTTGGGACAGAGGATTTACGAGCAGTACTTC. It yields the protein CASSLGQRIYEQYF.